The 20 T cell receptor beta chains presented below share a single source sample, sequenced in a study of cytomegalovirus exposure and HLA in healthy donors. The PCR contained 60 Vbeta and 13 Jbeta primers. Sequenced by immunoSEQ multiplex PCR; TCRdb stores in-frame clones only, minus some. The sample yields more than 90,000 clones, around 86% seen once. What was sequenced was PBMCs. These receptors came from a woman aged 70 to 79 in good health and CMV-seropositive.

Notes on this clone: The junction and the germline gene differ at one end; a read error may be behind it. The chain uses TRBV7-8 and TRBJ2-1, with TRBD1 matching over 7 bases. CDR3 length: 17 amino acids. Germline CDR1 is SGHVS and CDR2 is FQNEAQ. The CDR3 is CAGSPRFAAGGMNEQFF. In nucleotides, the CDR3 is TGTGCCGGCAGCCCGCGATTCGCCGCAGGGGGTATGAATGAGCAGTTCTTC. The variable domain in full, completed from reference TRBV7-8 and TRBJ2-1, reads GAGVSQSPRYKVAKRGQDVALRCDPISGHVSLFWYQQALGQGPEFLTYFQNEAQLDKSGLPSDRFFAERPEGSVSTLKIQRTQQEDSAVYLCAGSPRFAAGGMNEQFFGPGTRLTVL.

The chain combines TRBV9 with TRBJ1-2; TRBD1 is a possible D gene (6 bases). The V gene lost 3 bases and the J gene lost 8 bases, with 14 bases spanning the gap. Germline-derived CDR1 and CDR2 are SGDLS and YYNGEE. This CDR3 comprises 13 residues. CDR3 nucleotide sequence: TGTGCCAGCAGCGGAGGGGGTGAAGGAGGCTACACCTTC. The encoded protein is CASSGGGEGGYTF.

This chain uses TRBV28 with TRBJ2-7; 14 nucleotides match TRBD2. The germline V gene encodes CDR1 MDHEN and CDR2 SYDVKM. The J segment lost 5 bases and the V segment lost 6 bases, leaving 6 bases of the junction unmatched. The CDR3 is made up of 15 amino acids. CDR3 protein: CASSPGLAGVNEQYF. DNA for the CDR3: TGTGCCAGCAGCCCGGGACTAGCGGGAGTTAACGAGCAGTACTTC.

The chain carries TRBV28 and TRBJ2-3, with 7 bases that match TRBD2. V was clipped by 2 bases and J by 8 bases; unmatched bases: 7. The CDR3 loop spans 14 amino acids. Germline loops: CDR1 MDHEN, CDR2 SYDVKM. This CDR3 reads CASSLPGRVGTQYF. DNA of the CDR3: TGTGCCAGCAGTTTACCGGGGAGGGTGGGTACGCAGTATTTT.

A word on this clone: An end of the junction differs from the germline gene, which may be a read error. The chain carries TRBV7-7 and TRBJ2-5; 7 bases map to TRBD1. CDR1 and CDR2 from the germline V gene are SSHAT and FNYEAQ (reference sequence). The CDR3 sequence is 14 residues long. The CDR3 DNA reads TGTGCTAGCAGCTCAGGACAGGCTATTCGCTCCTTGTACTTC. As protein: CASSSGQAIRSLYF.

This clone is a singleton in its sample. The CDR3 DNA follows: TGTGCCAGCAGTTGGGACAGGGGTTTAGAGCAGTACTTC. Its translation is CASSWDRGLEQYF. V usage is TRBV7-9 and J usage is TRBJ2-7, with 10 positions matching TRBD1. Trimming cost V 6 bases and J 7 bases; bases outside gene matches: 6. Germline assignment: CDR1 SEHNR and CDR2 FQNEAQ (reference sequence). CDR3 length equals 13 residues.

CDR3 residues: CASSPWGRGTEAFF. The CDR3, as DNA: TGTGCCAGCAGTCCATGGGGCAGGGGCACTGAAGCTTTCTTT. The rearrangement joins TRBV6-5 to TRBJ1-1; maybe TRBD1 (6 bases). V lost 5 bases and J lost 4, with 14 bases in between. Germline V lookup: CDR1 MNHEY, CDR2 SVGAGI. The CDR3 covers 14 residues.

This chain uses TRBV18 with TRBJ2-6, with 10 bases lining up with TRBD1. This CDR3 spans 18 amino acids. V shed 3 bases, J shed 0 bases, and the junction held 5 bases outside the gene matches. In germline, CDR1 is KGHSH, CDR2 LQKENI. This CDR3 reads CASSPPGQGLSGANVLTF. The CDR3 nucleotides read TGTGCCAGCTCACCGCCGGGACAGGGGCTCTCTGGGGCCAACGTCCTGACTTTC. The full variable domain, its missing parts supplied by reference TRBV18 and TRBJ2-6, is NAGVMQNPRHLVRRRGQEARLRCSPMKGHSHVYWYRQLPEEGLKFMVYLQKENIIDESGMPKERFSAEFPKEGPSILRIQQVVRGDSAAYFCASSPPGQGLSGANVLTFGAGSRLTVL.

This clone was seen only a few times. V usage is TRBV4-1 and J usage is TRBJ2-7; possible D gene TRBD2, 5 bases. This CDR3 spans 14 amino acids. CDR1 MGHRA and CDR2 YSYEKL come from the germline V gene. V shed 1 base and J shed 5 bases, with 12 bases lying between them. CDR3 protein: CASSQVVSSHEQYF. The CDR3 DNA is TGCGCCAGCAGCCAAGTGGTGTCTAGCCACGAGCAGTACTTC.

J is TRBJ2-5 and V is TRBV19; 11 bases align to TRBD1. Unmatched junction bases numbered 9, after V lost 5 bases and J lost 4 bases. The CDR3 runs 16 residues. Looked up from germline, CDR1 is LNHDA and CDR2 is SQIVND (reference sequence). The CDR3 bases are TGTGCCAGTAGTTCAGGGACAGGGGGAGTTGGAGAGACCCAGTACTTC. Amino acid sequence: CASSSGTGGVGETQYF.

The chain carries TRBV7-8 and TRBJ2-1, with TRBD2 identical over 13 bases. The CDR3 is made up of 18 amino acids. CDR1 is SGHVS, CDR2 FQNEAQ, per germline. The V gene end was trimmed by 5 bases and the J gene end by 0 bases; junction bases not matched to a gene: 7. The DNA of the CDR3 is TGTGCCAGCAGCCCCCAGGGACTAGCGGGGTTCTCCTACAATGAGCAGTTCTTC. Amino acids: CASSPQGLAGFSYNEQFF.

The V call is TRBV14, the J call TRBJ2-1; 13 bases line up with TRBD2. Germline CDR1 is SGHDN and CDR2 is FVKESK. V was clipped by 3 bases and J by 0 bases; unmatched bases: 5. The CDR3 is 18 amino acids. CDR3 in amino acids: CASSHRGLAGRSYNEQFF. In DNA form, the CDR3 reads TGTGCCAGCAGCCATAGGGGACTAGCGGGACGCTCCTACAATGAGCAGTTCTTC. The full variable domain, rest sourced from reference TRBV14 and TRBJ2-1, is EAGVTQFPSHSVIEKGQTVTLRCDPISGHDNLYWYRRVMGKEIKFLLHFVKESKQDESGMPNNRFLAERTGGTYSTLKVQPAELEDSGVYFCASSHRGLAGRSYNEQFFGPGTRLTVL.

In this sample, this clone turned up once. The gene calls are TRBV30 and TRBJ2-7, with 7 bases matching TRBD2. CDR1 is GTSNPN and CDR2 is SVGIG in the germline V gene (reference sequence). This CDR3 has 14 residues. Unmatched junction bases numbered 8, after V lost 1 base and J lost 5 bases. CDR3 sequence: CAWSAWGGYNEQYF. In nucleotides, the CDR3 is TGTGCCTGGAGTGCCTGGGGAGGGTATAACGAGCAGTACTTC. The whole variable domain, filled in from reference TRBV30 and TRBJ2-7, reads SQTIHQWPATLVQPVGSPLSLECTVEGTSNPNLYWYRQAAGRGLQLLFYSVGIGQISSEVPQNLSASRPQDRQFILSSKKLLLSDSGFYLCAWSAWGGYNEQYFGPGTRLTVT.

The CDR3 nucleotides are TGTGCCAGCAGCTGGGTCTCTCAGGCTCCTGGAAACACCATATATTTT. Translated, it gives CASSWVSQAPGNTIYF. V is TRBV7-2 and J is TRBJ1-3; D gene unclear. Germline lookup yields CDR1 SGHTA and CDR2 FQGNSA. V lost 4 bases and J 2 bases, leaving 15 bases between the germline ends. The CDR3 extends over 16 amino acids.

V and J are TRBV11-3 and TRBJ2-3; TRBD1 agrees at 7 bases. The CDR3 is 14 amino acids. With V trimmed by 4 bases and J by 0 bases, 1 base remained unmatched. CDR1 SGHNT and CDR2 YENEEA come from the germline V gene. CDR3 protein: CASSYRGSTDTQYF. DNA for the CDR3: TGTGCCAGCAGCTACAGGGGTAGCACAGATACGCAGTATTTT.

The genes are TRBV9 and TRBJ2-1; weak D call: TRBD1 (5 bases). This CDR3 contains 15 residues. Germline loops: CDR1 SGDLS, CDR2 YYNGEE. V was cut by 3 bases and J by 1 base, with 11 bases left in between. The CDR3 DNA reads as TGTGCCAGCAGCGGGGGAAGGGGTTCCTACAATGAGCAGTTCTTC. As protein: CASSGGRGSYNEQFF.

This chain connects TRBV28 to TRBJ1-1, with 10 bases fitting TRBD1. Losses at the gene ends were 6 bases for V and 6 bases for J; bases not matched to a gene: 7. The CDR3 is made up of 14 amino acids. CDR1 MDHEN and CDR2 SYDVKM come from the germline V gene. CDR3 in amino acids: CASRLVTGGSEAFF. CDR3 in DNA: TGTGCCAGCAGACTCGTGACAGGGGGCTCTGAAGCTTTCTTT.

The chain has TRBV23-1 and TRBJ1-1; no reliable D call. TRBV23-1 is marked as an open reading frame, function uncertain. The CDR3 totals 15 residues. Trimming left V 0 bases short and J 3 bases short, with 11 bases between. CDR3 coding DNA: TGCGCCAGCAGTCAATCCCCCCCGGTGGACACTGAAGCTTTCTTT. Its translation is CASSQSPPVDTEAFF.

The chain links TRBV5-5 to TRBJ2-3; D unclear. Trimming stripped 1 base from V and 5 bases from J, with 11 bases between. In germline, CDR1 is SGHKS, CDR2 YYEKEE (reference sequence). The CDR3 contains 14 residues. CDR3 DNA sequence: TGTGCCAGCAGCTTGTTCACTGTGGTAGATACGCAGTATTTT. It codes for CASSLFTVVDTQYF.

This clone appeared once. V is TRBV5-1 and J is TRBJ2-5; 8 bases are shared with TRBD1. The V gene's germline CDR1 is SGHRS and CDR2 YFSETQ. The junction had 8 bases not matched to a gene; V was cut back by 4 bases and J by 6 bases. There are 14 residues in the CDR3. The CDR3 DNA is TGCGCCAGCAGCCTAGGACAGGGAGTGCAGACCCAGTACTTC. Its translation: CASSLGQGVQTQYF.